This T cell receptor (beta chain) originates from a study of blood T cell repertoires in COVID-19. Across the whole study: From the United States, Italy and Spain came samples of acute and convalescent COVID-19. From T cells, B-cell-depleted T cells, or PBMCs came the material, which was cDNA or gDNA.

Donors in Cohort 3 counted as recovered after two negative PCRs, clearance, or symptom resolution. This table comes from immunoSEQ multiplex PCR, and its TCRdb copy is limited to in-frame clones, with some not included. The data contain nearly 350,000 clones, roughly 87% of them seen just once; the ten biggest clones take up approximately 0.93%. The source of this sequence is a woman in her 30s who had recovered from COVID-19. The sequencing input was PBMCs or T cells enriched from blood (not recorded which).

Written as DNA, the CDR3 is TGCGCCAGCAGCTTGGCGGGGGGGGCGTTTGAGACCCAGTACTTC. Translated: CASSLAGGAFETQYF. The rearrangement links TRBV5-1 to TRBJ2-5, with 8 bases fitting TRBD2. Trimming cost V 0 bases and J 5 bases; bases outside gene matches: 6. Per the germline V gene, CDR1 is SGHRS and CDR2 is YFSETQ. The CDR3 consists of 15 residues.